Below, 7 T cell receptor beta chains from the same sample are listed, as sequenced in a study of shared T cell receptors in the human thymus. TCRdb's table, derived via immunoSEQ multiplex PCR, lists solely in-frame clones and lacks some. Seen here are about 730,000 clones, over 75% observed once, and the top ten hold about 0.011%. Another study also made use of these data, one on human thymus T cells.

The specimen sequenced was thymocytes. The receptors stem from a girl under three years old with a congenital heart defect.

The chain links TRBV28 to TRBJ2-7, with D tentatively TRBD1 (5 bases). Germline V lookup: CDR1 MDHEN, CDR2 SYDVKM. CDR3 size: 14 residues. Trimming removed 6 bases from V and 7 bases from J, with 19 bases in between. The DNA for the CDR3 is TGTGCCAGCAGAAAAACGCAGGGTTCGGATGAGCAGTACTTC. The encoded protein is CASRKTQGSDEQYF.

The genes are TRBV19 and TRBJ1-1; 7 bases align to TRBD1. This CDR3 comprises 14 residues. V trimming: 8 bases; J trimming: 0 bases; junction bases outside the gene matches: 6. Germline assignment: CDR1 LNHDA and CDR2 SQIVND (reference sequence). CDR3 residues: CASYRDRMNTEAFF. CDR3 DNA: TGTGCCAGTTACCGGGACAGAATGAACACTGAAGCTTTCTTT.

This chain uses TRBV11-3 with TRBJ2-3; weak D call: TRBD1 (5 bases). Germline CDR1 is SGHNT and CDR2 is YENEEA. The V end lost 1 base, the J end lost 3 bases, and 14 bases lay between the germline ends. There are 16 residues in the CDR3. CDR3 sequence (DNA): TGTGCCAGCAGCTTAGGATTCGACAGATTTACAGATACGCAGTATTTT. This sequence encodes CASSLGFDRFTDTQYF.

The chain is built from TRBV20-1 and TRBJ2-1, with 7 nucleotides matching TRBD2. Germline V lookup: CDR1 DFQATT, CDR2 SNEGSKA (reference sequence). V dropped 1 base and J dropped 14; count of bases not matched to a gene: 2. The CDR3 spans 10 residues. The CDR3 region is CSARVGGEFF. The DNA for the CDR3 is TGCAGTGCTAGAGTGGGGGGGGAGTTCTTC.

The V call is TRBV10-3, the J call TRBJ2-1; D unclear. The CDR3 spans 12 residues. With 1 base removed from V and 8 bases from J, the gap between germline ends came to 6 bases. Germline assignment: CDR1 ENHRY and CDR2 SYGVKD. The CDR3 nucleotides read TGTGCCATCAGTGAGTTGGGCGATGAGCAGTTCTTC. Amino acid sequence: CAISELGDEQFF.

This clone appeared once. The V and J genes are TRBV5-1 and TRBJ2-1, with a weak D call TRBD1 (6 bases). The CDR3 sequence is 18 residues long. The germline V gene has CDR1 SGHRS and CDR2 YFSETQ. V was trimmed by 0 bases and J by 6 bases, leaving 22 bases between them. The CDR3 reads CASSLGPPEGQTFNEQFF. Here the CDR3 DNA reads TGCGCCAGCAGCTTGGGGCCCCCGGAAGGACAGACTTTCAATGAGCAGTTCTTC.

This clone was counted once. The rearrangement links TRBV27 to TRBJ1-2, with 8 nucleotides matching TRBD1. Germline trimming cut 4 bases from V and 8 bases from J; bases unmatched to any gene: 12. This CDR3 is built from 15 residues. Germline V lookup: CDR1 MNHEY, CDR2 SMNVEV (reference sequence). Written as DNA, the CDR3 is TGTGCCAGCAGTTGGGGGACAGGTGAAACTCGAGGCTACACCTTC. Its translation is CASSWGTGETRGYTF.